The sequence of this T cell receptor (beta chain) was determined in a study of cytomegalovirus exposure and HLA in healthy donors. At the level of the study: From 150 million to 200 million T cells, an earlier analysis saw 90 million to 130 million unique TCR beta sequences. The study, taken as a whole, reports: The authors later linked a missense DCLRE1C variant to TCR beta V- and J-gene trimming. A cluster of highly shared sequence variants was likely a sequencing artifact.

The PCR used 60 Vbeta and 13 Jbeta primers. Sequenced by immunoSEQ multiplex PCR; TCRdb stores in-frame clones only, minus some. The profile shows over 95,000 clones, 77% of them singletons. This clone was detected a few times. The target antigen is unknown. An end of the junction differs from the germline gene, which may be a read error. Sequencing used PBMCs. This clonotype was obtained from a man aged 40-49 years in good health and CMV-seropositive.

The CDR3 region has the DNA TGTGCCCCGGAAGGTTGGCACTCTGGGGCCAACGGCCTGACTTTC. It encodes CAPEGWHSGANGLTF. The chain links TRBV7-9 to TRBJ2-6; the D gene is possibly TRBD1 (5 bases). The germline V gene encodes CDR1 SEHNR and CDR2 FQNEAQ (reference sequence). CDR3 length equals 15 residues.